This is a list of T cell receptor beta chains from one sample in a study of regulatory T cells in long-lasting Graves disease. TCRdb re-derived calls from the multiplex PCR reads in MiXCR, one entry per CDR3 protein. Among a few hundred thousand distinct CDR3 sequences listed, roughly 15% were seen once. The same data also went into a second study, on T cells in Graves' hyperthyroidism and ophthalmopathy.

This specimen consisted of peripheral blood mononuclear cells (PBMCs), obtained at new diagnosis, from a patient treated with antithyroid drugs. These receptors were collected from a woman aged 18-29 years with Graves disease. Both conserved end residues are part of each CDR3.

CDR3aa	j_gene	v_gene
CSAREGLREAFF	TRBJ1-1	TRBV20-1
CASSLTSTGQRTGELFF	TRBJ2-2	TRBV7-6
CASSPRDSSGNEQFF	TRBJ2-1	TRBV3-1
CASKEQGYTEAFF	TRBJ1-1	TRBV12-3/TRBV12-4
CASSSVWGPVGSYEQYF	TRBJ2-7	TRBV18
CASSLVGLPWELFF	TRBJ2-2	TRBV11-1
CASRGRVGLTYNEQFF	TRBJ2-1	TRBV6-1
CASSSRTSGRVADTQYF	TRBJ2-3	TRBV3-1
CAWIWAENYNEQFF	TRBJ2-1	TRBV30
CSAIPDAPDNYGYTF	TRBJ1-2	TRBV20-1
CASRSSGSTNTQYF	TRBJ2-3	TRBV28
CASSQNPFGTDTQYF	TRBJ2-3	TRBV5-1
CASSLRLAAYEQYF	TRBJ2-7	TRBV5-1
CAIQETQYF	TRBJ2-5	TRBV7-9
CSARVEAGPSYNEQFF	TRBJ2-1	TRBV20-1
CASSQALAGVVYEQYF	TRBJ2-7	TRBV4-1
CAGGTGGGQPQHF	TRBJ1-5	TRBV28
CASKGASSYEQYF	TRBJ2-7	TRBV28
CASSLDGARAHYEQYF	TRBJ2-7	TRBV7-2
CASSRREKITDTQYF	TRBJ2-3	TRBV7-8
CASSPAVGGSAEAFF	TRBJ1-1	TRBV28
CASSLDGAQETQYF	TRBJ2-5	TRBV11-3
CASSFGIGTAGRSTDTQYF	TRBJ2-3	TRBV12-3/TRBV12-4
CASSLVGGGSYNSPLHF	TRBJ1-6	TRBV11-2
CASSEADVGNNYGYTF	TRBJ1-2	TRBV2
CAWSTQGTEAFF	TRBJ1-1	TRBV30
CAGSGGGPHPPGELFF	TRBJ2-2	TRBV7-9
CASSSGQSYNEQFF	TRBJ2-1	TRBV5-1
CASSNAWTAYGYTF	TRBJ1-2	TRBV12-3/TRBV12-4
CASRISGRAGDTQYF	TRBJ2-3	TRBV12-3/TRBV12-4
CASSPVSRNNEQFF	TRBJ2-1	TRBV18
CASSPPEGREQYF	TRBJ2-7	TRBV3-1
CAYGIAGGREFF	TRBJ2-1	TRBV30
CAISEWRGQGEGYTF	TRBJ1-2	TRBV10-3
CASSFHGGNQPQHF	TRBJ1-5	TRBV11-2
CASSYSGGLSQETQYF	TRBJ2-5	TRBV6-5
CASIQQGNLVNTEAFF	TRBJ1-1	TRBV27
CASSRTGGTLAYNEQFF	TRBJ2-1	TRBV6-1
CASSQRLAGGSNEQFF	TRBJ2-1	TRBV3-1
CSATSTVTGYGYTF	TRBJ1-2	TRBV20-1
CASSQVWGRFVIGELFF	TRBJ2-2	TRBV3-1
CASSPPGLADTGELFF	TRBJ2-2	TRBV18
CAGPTGDTEAFF	TRBJ1-1	TRBV7-2
CASSPRRVGDTGELFF	TRBJ2-2	TRBV18
CASSTGQVSTEAFF	TRBJ1-1	TRBV19
CASSLREGYNEQFF	TRBJ2-1	TRBV27
CAGSLPSGDINEQFF	TRBJ2-1	TRBV5-4
CATKGDPRGGELFF	TRBJ2-2	TRBV24-1
CASSGYPFLGDEGGKLFF	TRBJ1-4	TRBV2
CASSRAGTSGNYEQYF	TRBJ2-7	TRBV3-1
CASSWTSGGQEAQYF	.	TRBV7-2
CASSLLREGLNEQFF	TRBJ2-1	TRBV5-1
CASSLEMSGNTIYF	TRBJ1-3	TRBV11-2
CASSFGRGTGNTIYF	TRBJ1-3	TRBV7-2
CSVEDRANEKLFF	TRBJ1-4	TRBV29-1
CSAGSMTVTEQFF	TRBJ2-1	TRBV20-1
CAISESTGGPRIYEQYF	TRBJ2-7	TRBV10-3
CASSFGQGSGTEAFF	TRBJ1-1	TRBV28
CASSYSEVRSQETQYF	TRBJ2-5	TRBV6-5
CASSVTSGRVNEQFF	TRBJ2-1	TRBV9